Shown below are 2 T cell receptor beta chains from a single sample sequenced in a study of regulatory T cells in long-lasting Graves disease. The time point was: newly diagnosed GD, antithyroid drugs for less than 3 months. PBMC RNA served as the TCR library source. To make TCR beta libraries, researchers used iRepertoire HTBI primers and Arm-PCR of CDR3 regions. Each CDR3 protein gets one entry after TCRdb re-called the multiplex PCR reads with MiXCR. The repertoire includes 400,000 to 550,000 distinct CDR3 sequences, 14% to 15% of them detected once, and approximately 15% sits in the top ten. The same data also contributed to another study, on T cells in Graves' hyperthyroidism and ophthalmopathy.

Sequenced material: peripheral blood mononuclear cells (PBMCs), taken at new diagnosis, from a patient treated with antithyroid drugs. Source of these receptors: a young woman with Graves disease.

This clonotype was counted ten times or more. The V and J genes are TRBV7-6 and TRBJ1-4; 9 bases are a match to TRBD1. Trimming took 4 bases from V and 6 from J; bases not matched to a gene: 6. This CDR3 has 15 amino acids. CDR1 SGHVS and CDR2 FNYEAQ come from the germline V gene. The CDR3 sequence is CASSYGTGRDEKLFF. The DNA for the CDR3 is TGTGCCAGCAGCTACGGGACAGGGCGGGATGAAAAACTGTTTTTT.

The sample holds many counts of this clonotype. This chain uses TRBV3-1 with TRBJ1-1; D unclear. This CDR3 is 13 amino acids long. V dropped 1 base and J dropped 0 bases, with 3 bases sitting between them. Germline CDR1 and CDR2: LGHDT and YNNKEL (reference sequence). In nucleotides, the CDR3 is TGTGCCAGCAGCCAAGTTGTGAACACTGAAGCTTTCTTT. Translated, it gives CASSQVVNTEAFF.